The 11 T cell receptor beta chains listed next were all sequenced from one sample in a study of T cell responses to AZD1222 COVID-19 vaccine. Sequencing used immunoSEQ multiplex PCR; TCRdb keeps in-frame clones, though not all of them. The sample consists of more than 150,000 clones, around 93% of them appearing once. This specimen consisted of peripheral blood, obtained on day 0 of AZD1222 vaccination. These receptors originate from an adult in good health.

This chain uses TRBV3-1 (or the pseudogene TRBV3-2) with TRBJ2-3; 13 positions match TRBD2. The CDR3 contains 16 residues. Germline V CDR1 and CDR2: LGHDT, YNNKEL (reference sequence). V lost 4 bases to trimming and J lost 2 bases; unmatched junction nucleotides: 3. Here the CDR3 reads CASSPLAGGTTDTQYF. The DNA for the CDR3 is TGTGCCAGCAGCCCACTAGCGGGAGGGACCACAGATACGCAGTATTTT.

The chain is built from TRBV6-2 or TRBV6-3 and TRBJ2-1, with 13 positions matching TRBD2. The CDR3 length is 17 residues. CDR1 is MNHEY, CDR2 SVGEGT, per germline. The V segment lost 4 bases and the J segment 0 bases; nucleotides outside the gene matches: 3. CDR3 DNA sequence: TGTGCCAGCAGTTCGACTAGCGGGGGGAGCTCCTACAATGAGCAGTTCTTC. Protein product: CASSSTSGGSSYNEQFF.

V usage is TRBV9 and J usage is TRBJ1-4, with D uncertain. Trimming cost V 3 bases and J 2 bases, with 11 bases left between them. The germline V gene has CDR1 SGDLS and CDR2 YYNGEE. This CDR3 contains 15 residues. CDR3 protein: CASSASVGTNEKLFF. The CDR3 nucleotides read TGTGCCAGCAGCGCGTCTGTAGGGACTAATGAAAAACTGTTTTTT.

This sequence joins TRBV7-3 and TRBJ2-7, with 7 bases identical to TRBD2. CDR3 length: 11 amino acids. Germline V gene data show CDR1 as SGHTA and CDR2 as FQGTGA. The CDR3 region has the DNA TGTGAAAGGGAGGGGACCTACGAGCAGTACTTC. Its translation: CEREGTYEQYF. Filled out from reference TRBV7-3 and TRBJ2-7, the complete variable domain reads GAGVSQTPSNKVTEKGKYVELRCDPISGHTALYWYRQSLGQGPEFLIYFQGTGAADDSGLPNDRFFAVRPEGSVSTLKIQRTERGDSAVYLCEREGTYEQYFGPGTRLTVT.

The V call is TRBV6-1, the J call TRBJ1-4; D is unclear. CDR3 size: 17 residues. V lost 2 bases to trimming and J lost 0 bases, with 13 bases between them. Germline CDR1 MNHNS, CDR2 SASEGT. CDR3 bases: TGTGCCAGCAGTGAAAGGATAGGAATCGCAACTAATGAAAAACTGTTTTTT. Translating it yields CASSERIGIATNEKLFF.

The chain joins TRBV27 to TRBJ1-5; 7 nucleotides line up with TRBD1. V lost 4 bases, J lost 12 bases, and 6 bases stayed unmatched. The CDR3 extends over 12 amino acids. The germline gives CDR1 MNHEY, CDR2 SMNVEV (reference sequence). CDR3 DNA: TGTGCCAGCAGTTCTACGTCAGGGGGCCAGCATTTT. It specifies CASSSTSGGQHF.

This clone was observed once. The V and J genes are TRBV18 and TRBJ1-2; D unclear. V dropped 0 bases and J dropped 1 base, with 12 bases sitting between them. The CDR3 is 16 residues long. Germline V gives CDR1 KGHSH, CDR2 LQKENI. The CDR3 DNA is TGTGCCAGCTCACCACCAGGGCAGGCGATTAACTATGGCTACACCTTC. Translation: CASSPPGQAINYGYTF.

This clone has a single count. The V gene is TRBV20-1, the J gene TRBJ2-7; 12 bases agree with TRBD2. V dropped 3 bases and J dropped 7; count of bases not matched to a gene: 10. The length of the CDR3 is 15 residues. CDR1 DFQATT and CDR2 SNEGSKA come from the germline V gene (reference sequence). CDR3 nucleotides: TGCAGTGCTAGTATGACTAGCGGGAGATTGGGGGAGCAGTACTTC. This codes for CSASMTSGRLGEQYF.

The J gene is TRBJ1-2, the V gene TRBV2; 8 nucleotides line up with TRBD1. Losses at the gene ends were 5 bases for V and 4 bases for J; bases not matched to a gene: 12. This CDR3 has 16 residues. Germline-derived CDR1 and CDR2 are SNHLY and FYNNEI. CDR3 nucleotides: TGTGCCAGCAGTACTAATACCGACAGGGGTGGCTATGGCTACACCTTC. Translation: CASSTNTDRGGYGYTF.

This clone came up once. The chain couples TRBV27 to TRBJ1-6, with D unresolved. Germline CDR1 is MNHEY and CDR2 is SMNVEV (reference sequence). The CDR3 extends over 13 amino acids. The V and J ends lost 9 bases and 7 bases respectively, with 13 bases between them. CDR3 protein: CASLGQENSPLHF. CDR3 in DNA: TGTGCCAGTCTCGGGCAAGAAAATTCACCCCTCCACTTT.

This chain connects TRBV28 to TRBJ1-2; D ambiguous. The germline V gene encodes CDR1 MDHEN and CDR2 SYDVKM. Trimming pared 3 bases from V and 2 bases from J, leaving 10 bases between. The CDR3 sequence is 14 residues long. The CDR3 DNA reads TGTGCCAGCAGTTTCAACCCAGAGAACTATGGCTACACCTTC. It yields the protein CASSFNPENYGYTF.